A single sample is the source of the 10 T cell receptor beta chains below, sequenced in a study of regulatory and conventional T cells in RAG deficiency. The data were produced by immunoSEQ multiplex PCR, yet TCRdb's version contains in-frame clones alone and is incomplete. The sample has around 25,000 clones, around 97% seen once. Blood CD4+ CD25-low CD127-high conventional T cells supplied the genomic DNA template. A further study also used this sample, focusing on regulatory T cells. That source adds: The PCR used 52 TRBV and 13 TRBJ primers.

Sequences were obtained from CD25- CD4+ T cells sorted from blood. These receptors originate from a human donor in good health.

V and J are TRBV21-1 and TRBJ2-5; the D call in the table, TRBD2, was not verified against the DNA. TRBV21-1 is described as a pseudogene. The CDR3 consists of 16 residues. Written as DNA, the CDR3 is TGTGCCAGCAGCAATCCTAGCGATATCGGGGGTGAGACCCAGTACTTC. As protein: CASSNPSDIGGETQYF.

The rearrangement joins TRBV25-1 to TRBJ1-2; 7 nucleotides match TRBD1. Germline CDR1 reads MGHDK; CDR2 reads SYGVNS. This CDR3 is 14 amino acids long. Unmatched junction bases numbered 9, after V lost 3 bases and J lost 8 bases. The CDR3 reads CASSEKTGVGGYTF. CDR3 coding DNA: TGTGCCAGCAGTGAGAAAACAGGGGTAGGGGGCTACACCTTC.

This chain links TRBV25-1 with TRBJ1-2; no reliable D call. This CDR3 has 12 residues. The V and J ends lost 7 bases and 7 bases respectively, with 13 bases between them. Germline V CDR1 and CDR2: MGHDK, SYGVNS. The CDR3 nucleotides are TGTGCCAGCAACCAGGTGGCGGGTGGCTACACCTTC. It encodes CASNQVAGGYTF.

This clone appeared a single time. The chain joins TRBV27 to TRBJ2-7; TRBD1 agrees at 11 bases. Germline V lookup: CDR1 MNHEY, CDR2 SMNVEV (reference sequence). This CDR3 has 15 residues. Losses at the gene ends were 5 bases for V and 4 bases for J; bases not matched to a gene: 7. The chain's CDR3 is CASSLRDRGYYEQYF. Written as DNA, the CDR3 is TGTGCCAGCAGTCTCCGGGACAGGGGGTATTACGAGCAGTACTTC.

This chain joins TRBV9 and TRBJ2-5; D possibly corresponds to TRBD2 (5 bases). Germline V gene sequence: CDR1 SGDLS, CDR2 YYNGEE. The CDR3 loop spans 17 amino acids. The ends were cut back, 0 bases at V and 5 bases at J, with 20 bases in the middle. CDR3 protein: CASSVGVDLLGGETQYF. DNA of the CDR3: TGTGCCAGCAGCGTAGGGGTGGATTTGCTGGGCGGGGAGACCCAGTACTTC.

The chain joins TRBV7-6 to TRBJ1-1; D is perhaps TRBD1 (5 bases). Germline assignment: CDR1 SGHVS and CDR2 FNYEAQ. CDR3 size: 14 residues. V lost 1 base, J lost 3 bases, and 9 bases lay in between. The CDR3: CASSLVRGDTEAFF. In nucleotides, the CDR3 is TGTGCCAGCAGCTTAGTGCGGGGGGACACTGAAGCTTTCTTT.

In its sample, this clone was seen once. The chain recombines TRBV14 with TRBJ2-7; unclear D gene. Germline V gene data show CDR1 as SGHDN and CDR2 as FVKESK. This CDR3 spans 14 amino acids. V lost 4 bases to trimming and J lost 4 bases, with 14 bases between them. CDR3 DNA: TGTGCCAGCAGCCCTCGCTACCAATATTACGAGCAGTACTTC. Translated: CASSPRYQYYEQYF.

The chain links TRBV2 to TRBJ1-5; D is unresolved. The CDR3 has 13 residues. The V end was cut by 6 bases, the J end by 4 bases, with 10 bases between. Germline CDR1 and CDR2: SNHLY and FYNNEI. CDR3 sequence: CASRMERNQPQHF. CDR3 coding DNA: TGTGCCAGCAGGATGGAGCGGAATCAGCCCCAGCATTTT. The whole variable domain, remainder taken from reference TRBV2 and TRBJ1-5, is EPEVTQTPSHQVTQMGQEVILRCVPISNHLYFYWYRQILGQKVEFLVSFYNNEISEKSEIFDDQFSVERPDGSNFTLKIRSTKLEDSAMYFCASRMERNQPQHFGDGTRLSIL.

The chain combines TRBV11-2 with TRBJ1-1, with D possibly matching TRBD1 (5 bases). This CDR3 has 13 residues. Germline CDR1 reads SGHAT; CDR2 reads FQNNGV. V shed 7 bases and J shed 0 bases, with 9 bases lying between them. Here the CDR3 DNA reads TGTGCCAGCACCCCGGGGGTGAACACTGAAGCTTTCTTT. It is translated as CASTPGVNTEAFF.

The CDR3 nucleotides are TGCAGTGTCGGGACAGACTATGGCTACACCTTC. Its protein is CSVGTDYGYTF. The chain recombines TRBV29-1 with TRBJ1-2; TRBD1 matches 7 bases. Germline CDR1 and CDR2: SQVTM and ANQGSEA. CDR3 length equals 11 residues.